What follows are 8 T cell receptor beta chains derived from one specimen sequenced in a study of T cell repertoires in cytomegalovirus infection. These receptors have no identified antigens. From the reads, TCRdb called clonotypes with MiXCR, one entry per CDR3 protein. Of about 900,000 distinct CDR3 sequences listed, under 40% were seen once; the top ten hold roughly an eighth. Here the sequenced sample was cultured CD8+ T cells from PBMCs, taken from culture after CMV antigen stimulation. The receptors here all came from a human donor in good health (CMV status not recorded). Some clones in this sample may be carry-over from other donors' samples.

The V call is TRBV28, the J call TRBJ2-3; 10 bases line up with TRBD2. V trimming: 4 bases; J trimming: 2 bases; junction bases outside the gene matches: 15. This CDR3 is built from 19 residues. The germline V gene encodes CDR1 MDHEN and CDR2 SYDVKM. The CDR3 loop is CASSCTTLLAGAHTDTQYF. CDR3 DNA sequence: TGTGCCAGCAGTTGCACCACGCTTCTAGCGGGGGCCCACACAGATACGCAGTATTTT.

The CDR3 here is CASSLADGVGAFF. The DNA for the CDR3 is TGTGCCAGCAGTTTAGCGGACGGCGTCGGAGCTTTCTTT. The chain employs TRBV27 and TRBJ1-1; no definite D call. The CDR3 sequence is 13 residues long. Trimming removed 2 bases from V and 10 bases from J, with 14 bases in between. The germline gives CDR1 MNHEY, CDR2 SMNVEV (reference sequence).

The gene calls are TRBV27 and TRBJ2-3; D gene ambiguous. With 6 bases removed from V and 2 bases from J, the gap between germline ends came to 15 bases. Germline CDR1 and CDR2: MNHEY and SMNVEV (reference sequence). The length of the CDR3 is 15 residues. CDR3 sequence (DNA): TGTGCCAGCAGCCCGTCAGATCATAACACAGATACGCAGTATTTT. It encodes CASSPSDHNTDTQYF.

At least ten counts were recorded for this clonotype. The chain couples TRBV6-2 or TRBV6-3 to TRBJ2-7; 8 bases line up with TRBD2. The CDR3 runs to 14 residues. The trim removed 6 bases at V and 6 bases at J, leaving 10 bases unmatched. The germline V gene encodes CDR1 MNHEY and CDR2 SVGEGT. The CDR3 sequence is CASRSGGASGEQYV. The DNA for the CDR3 is TGTGCCAGCAGGAGCGGGGGTGCCTCGGGCGAGCAGTACGTC.

The rearrangement links TRBV6-2 or TRBV6-3 to TRBJ1-5, with 7 bases matching TRBD1. The germline CDR1 and CDR2 sequences are MNHEY and SVGEGT. This CDR3 spans 15 amino acids. V lost 7 bases to trimming and J lost 2 bases; unmatched junction nucleotides: 8. CDR3 sequence (DNA): TGTGCCAGCAACTTAGGGGGCGCGGGCAATCAGCCCCAGCATTTT. Encoded protein: CASNLGGAGNQPQHF.

This clonotype was detected only a few times. The chain has TRBV6-5 and TRBJ2-1; no clear D gene. The V gene's germline CDR1 is MNHEY and CDR2 SVGAGI. V was pared by 5 bases and J by 4 bases, with 15 bases between. The CDR3 extends over 15 amino acids. The CDR3 here is CASSDNPGPYNEQFF. The CDR3 DNA reads as TGTGCCAGCAGTGATAACCCCGGGCCATACAATGAGCAGTTCTTC.

Comment on this clonotype: A read error may be the cause here, since a much bigger clone is one base away. This chain joins TRBV7-9 and TRBJ1-6; D is perhaps TRBD1 (5 bases). The germline V gene has CDR1 SEHNR and CDR2 FQNEAQ (reference sequence). The CDR3 loop spans 12 amino acids. V was trimmed by 5 bases and J by 7 bases, leaving 6 bases between them. The CDR3 sequence is CASSAGNSPLHF. CDR3 nucleotide sequence: TGTGCCAGCAGCGCAGGGAATTCACCCCTCCACTTT.

A few counts support this clonotype. The rearrangement links TRBV7-8 to TRBJ2-5, with 9 nucleotides matching TRBD2. Germline values: CDR1 SGHVS, CDR2 FQNEAQ. With 5 bases clipped from V and 5 bases from J, the junction kept 9 bases outside the gene matches. The CDR3 extends over 15 amino acids. The CDR3 sequence: CASSPPAGGRETQYF. CDR3 bases: TGTGCCAGCAGCCCCCCCGCGGGGGGGCGCGAGACCCAGTACTTC.